This T cell receptor beta chain was documented in a study of cytomegalovirus exposure and HLA in healthy donors. About the research overall: The study's early data release held about 80 million unique TCRs from HLA-typed donors.

The study ran its PCR with 60 Vbeta and 13 Jbeta primers. The protocol was immunoSEQ multiplex PCR, while the TCRdb copy is restricted to in-frame clones and leaves out a portion. This sample has 150,000 or so clones, with roughly four fifths found just once. Study findings and constraints: HLA allele associations emerged for roughly 16,000 TCR beta sequences in a later analysis, at 0.05 false discovery rate. Based on reports, TCR beta sequences accurately predicted HLA-A and HLA-B alleles for most subjects. A few CMV-associated chains proved CMV antigen-specific in vitro.

On this clone: Its target is unknown.

Sequencing was performed on PBMCs. This TCR was sampled from a man aged 30 to 39 in good health and CMV-seropositive.

For the CDR3, the DNA is TGTGCCAGCAGTACAGGGGAGGGCACAGATACGCAGTATTTT. The encoded protein is CASSTGEGTDTQYF. The chain is built from TRBV6-8 and TRBJ2-3, with D possibly matching TRBD1 (7 bases). V lost 5 bases, J lost 1 base, and 10 bases lay in between. There are 14 residues in the CDR3. CDR1 is MNHGY and CDR2 is SAAAGT in the germline V gene.